The sequence of this T cell receptor beta chain was determined in a study of T cells expressing NK-cell markers. Study results and limitations: Unclear, still, was the HCMV specificity of the expanded NKG2C+ T cell clones.

Germline V lookup: CDR1 LGHNA, CDR2 YSLEER. CDR3 length equals 17 residues. With respect to this clonotype: What it binds is unknown.

TCRdb re-called the 5' RACE reads; every CDR3 protein appears as one record, without DNA. In total, the table holds just under 150,000 distinct CDR3 sequences. Input material: blood T cells: a sorted CD56 or NKG2C T cell subset, CD4+ or CD8+ T cells, or bulk PBMC T cells (not recorded which). V is TRBV4-3 and J is TRBJ2-7; as DNA is missing, the TRBD2 call by TCRdb cannot be tested. The origin of this receptor is a man aged 18 to 35 in good health. The CDR3 region is CASSQGIAGGPNYEQYF.